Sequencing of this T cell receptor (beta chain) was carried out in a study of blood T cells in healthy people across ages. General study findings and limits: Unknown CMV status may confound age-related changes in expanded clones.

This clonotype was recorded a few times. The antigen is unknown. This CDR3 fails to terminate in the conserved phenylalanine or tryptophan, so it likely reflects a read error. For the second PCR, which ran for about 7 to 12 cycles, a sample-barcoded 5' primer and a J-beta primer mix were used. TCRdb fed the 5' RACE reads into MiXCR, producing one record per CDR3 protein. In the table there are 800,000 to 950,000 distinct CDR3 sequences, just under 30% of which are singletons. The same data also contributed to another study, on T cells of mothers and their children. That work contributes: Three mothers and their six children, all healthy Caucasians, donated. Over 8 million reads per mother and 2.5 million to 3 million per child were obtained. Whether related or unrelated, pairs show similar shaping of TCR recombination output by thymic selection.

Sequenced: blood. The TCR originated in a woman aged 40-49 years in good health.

The CDR3, as DNA: TGTGCCAGCAGCTTAGGAGCGGGGGGGATTAATGAGCAGTACGTC. It translates to CASSLGAGGINEQYV. J is TRBJ2-5 and V is TRBV7-9; 10 nucleotides match TRBD2. The CDR3 totals 15 residues. The V and J ends lost 1 base and 11 bases, in that order; junction bases with no gene match: 10. Germline CDR1 reads SEHNR; CDR2 reads FQNEAQ (reference sequence).